This T cell receptor (beta chain) was captured in a study of shared clonotypes between healthy human individuals (TCRdb year 2020). For the study in its entirety: The cohort comprised a couple of women and a few men aged 18 to 49 years. To estimate repertoire size and how much clonotype sharing occurs between individuals, the study deeply sequenced the blood TCR repertoires of about 5 healthy adults. Different laboratories and diverse techniques were used to prepare libraries and sequence TCR repertoires, to increase sequencing depth and limit assay-specific biases. Per donor, three plates each were used for CD4 naive and CD4 memory, two for CD8 naive, and one for CD8 memory. Leukapheresis yielded between about 0.94 and 8.9 billion PBMCs per donor.

TCR CDR3 regions were amplified from genomic DNA by multiplex PCR using the deep immunoSEQ assay. Extracted genomic DNA from each cell subset was distributed evenly across all wells of several immunoSEQ 96-well plates, and each plate was treated as a replicate. For sorted subsets, around 200 ng genomic DNA, equal to some 30,000 T cell genomes, was loaded into each replicate PCR. The purified libraries were quantified using a Qubit 3.0 fluorometer, sized with a Bioanalyzer 2100, and then quantified again using the KAPA Library Quantification kit. Every immunoSEQ 96-well plate was sequenced on a dedicated single-read 150-cycle Illumina NextSeq 550 flow cell. In the original analysis: The immunoSEQ output contained only junctional sequences without quality scores, so filtering could not match that applied to full-length reads. To assign V/J genes and CDR3, sequences were annotated against IMGT germline references using PyIR, a Python wrapper for IgBLAST v1.9. Reads with weak V/J assignments (E-value above 1e-6), missing CDR3, stop codons, out-of-frame junctions, or ambiguous translated residues were removed. V3J clonotypes were defined as sequences sharing the same inferred V gene, J gene, and CDR3 amino acid sequence. To compute the percentage overlap between repertoires, the number of shared unique clonotypes was divided by the size of the smaller repertoire. Repertoire richness was assessed with RTK rarefaction, the Chao1 estimator, and Recon v2.1 estimates of unobserved clonotypes. For all TCRbeta clonotypes obtained by the gDNA method from four donors, generation probabilities were computed with OLGA. In TCRdb, the immuneACCESS table is reduced to in-frame sequences with V and J assigned. These tables do not hold every clone; where another copy was compared, an unresolved V gene accounts for under half, and the others remain unexplained. V and J calls plus clone size are reproduced from that table; the DNA served to infer D and trimming. Present in this sample are some 690,000 clones, 90% of which were seen just once. In total, the top ten clones hold more than 30% of the sample.

Comment on this clone: Its cognate antigen has yet to be identified. Base qualities are missing; no much larger clone stands one base away.

Overall study results and their limits: Higher generation probabilities were observed for clonotypes shared by all four sorted-subset donors than for non-shared clonotypes. Sampling was limited to blood, and TCR repertoires in tissue likely differ from TCR repertoires in blood. Across a handful of donors, about 5% of naive CD4, roughly 3.8% of naive CD8, under 2.5% of memory CD4, and approximately 0.4% of memory CD8 clonotypes were shared. Incomplete sequencing was indicated by rarefaction of sorted-subset datasets, despite the large sequencing depth. Naive subsets generally had larger estimated clonotype richness than memory subsets did. Because the study included a small number of donors, the genetic and exposure-history diversity represented was limited. Pairwise subsampling indicated that sequencing depth was expected to affect the degree of clonotype sharing among donors.

The donors were healthy, HIV-negative adults who had no recently reported acute infections or vaccinations. Every donor was a Caucasian adult residing in Nashville, Tennessee, USA. CD8 memory samples combined magnetically selected CD45RO+ cells with CCR7-negative CD45RA+ effector memory (TemRA) cells. Blood was collected by leukapheresis, and PBMCs were isolated by Ficoll-Histopaque density gradient centrifugation and then cryopreserved in liquid nitrogen vapor phase. Analytical flow cytometry was used to check the purity and quantity of each magnetically sorted T cell population. Genomic DNA was isolated from every sorted fraction and measured by UV absorbance on a Nanodrop 2000c. Measured from the cysteine to the phenylalanine, the CDR3 is 15 residues long. The retained sequence is limited to the CDR3, 45 bases, with the frame set at the first base. V trim: 5 bases; J trim: 2 bases; unmatched bases: 5. Reading the germline V gene (reference sequence) gives CDR1 WNHNN and CDR2 SYGVQD.

The sequence is built from TRBV10-1 and TRBJ2-1; 8 central nucleotides agree with TRBD2. The source is a man aged 18 to 30 in good health. Some clones in this sample may be carry-over from other donors' samples. Sequencing used memory CD8+ T cells from PBMCs. The sample's cell subset or site label, in plain terms: CD45RO+ cells pooled with CCR7-negative TemRA cells. The CDR3 loop reads CASSTGTSPYNEQFF. The DNA reads TGCGCCAGCAGTACCGGGACTAGTCCCTACAATGAGCAGTTCTTC.